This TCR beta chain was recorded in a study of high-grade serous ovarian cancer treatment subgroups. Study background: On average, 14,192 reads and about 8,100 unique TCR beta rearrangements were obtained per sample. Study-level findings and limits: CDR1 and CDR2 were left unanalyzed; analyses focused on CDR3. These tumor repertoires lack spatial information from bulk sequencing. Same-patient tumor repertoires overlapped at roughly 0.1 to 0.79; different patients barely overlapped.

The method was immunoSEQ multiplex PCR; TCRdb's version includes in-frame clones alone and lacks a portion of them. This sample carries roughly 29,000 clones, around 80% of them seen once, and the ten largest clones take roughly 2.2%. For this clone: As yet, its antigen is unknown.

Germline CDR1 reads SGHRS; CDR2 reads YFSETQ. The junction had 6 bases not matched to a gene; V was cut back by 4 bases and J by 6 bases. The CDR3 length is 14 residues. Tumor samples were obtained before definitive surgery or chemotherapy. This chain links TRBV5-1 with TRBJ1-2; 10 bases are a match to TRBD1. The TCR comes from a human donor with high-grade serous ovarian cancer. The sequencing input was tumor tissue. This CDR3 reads CASSHEDRGDGYTF. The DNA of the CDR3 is TGCGCCAGCAGCCATGAGGACAGGGGGGATGGCTACACCTTC.